The sequence of this TCR beta chain was determined in a study of T cells in pancreatic ductal adenocarcinoma. This CDR3 is built from 15 residues. V lost 5 bases to trimming and J lost 0 bases, with 10 bases between them. CDR1 MGHDK and CDR2 SYGVNS come from the germline V gene. Points from the study as a whole: Tumor and blood clonality did not differ significantly, about 0.11 versus 0.072. Tumors hold more CD45RO+ effector T cells, which may bias toward lower diversity. Blood had more productive templates and around 8.2-fold more unique clonotypes than tumor.

In regard to this clone: The antigen remains unidentified.

Assay used: immunoSEQ multiplex PCR; TCRdb lists only in-frame clones, some missing. The table has 100,000 or so clones, around 96% seen once. No neoadjuvant therapy was given to the selected pancreatic ductal adenocarcinoma patients before their surgery. Sequenced: PBMCs. This rearrangement joins TRBV25-1 to TRBJ1-4; D is possibly TRBD1 (5 bases). This TCR came from a human donor with pancreatic ductal adenocarcinoma. The CDR3 coding sequence is TGTGCCAGCAGTACCACCAGGGCAACTAATGAAAAACTGTTTTTT. Protein: CASSTTRATNEKLFF.